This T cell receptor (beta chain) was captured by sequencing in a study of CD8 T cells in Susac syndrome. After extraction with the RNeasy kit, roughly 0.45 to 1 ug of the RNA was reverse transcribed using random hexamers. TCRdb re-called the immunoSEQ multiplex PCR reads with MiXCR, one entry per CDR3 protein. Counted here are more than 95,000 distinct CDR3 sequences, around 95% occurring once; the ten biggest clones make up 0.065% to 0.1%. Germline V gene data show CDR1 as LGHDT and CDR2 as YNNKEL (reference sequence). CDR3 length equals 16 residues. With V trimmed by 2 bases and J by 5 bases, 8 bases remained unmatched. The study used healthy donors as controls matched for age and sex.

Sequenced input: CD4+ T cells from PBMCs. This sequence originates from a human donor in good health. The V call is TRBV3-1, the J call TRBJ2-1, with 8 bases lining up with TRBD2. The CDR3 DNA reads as TGTGCCAGCAGCCAACTGATCGGGCGGGAGGACAATGAGCAGTTCTTC. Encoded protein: CASSQLIGREDNEQFF.